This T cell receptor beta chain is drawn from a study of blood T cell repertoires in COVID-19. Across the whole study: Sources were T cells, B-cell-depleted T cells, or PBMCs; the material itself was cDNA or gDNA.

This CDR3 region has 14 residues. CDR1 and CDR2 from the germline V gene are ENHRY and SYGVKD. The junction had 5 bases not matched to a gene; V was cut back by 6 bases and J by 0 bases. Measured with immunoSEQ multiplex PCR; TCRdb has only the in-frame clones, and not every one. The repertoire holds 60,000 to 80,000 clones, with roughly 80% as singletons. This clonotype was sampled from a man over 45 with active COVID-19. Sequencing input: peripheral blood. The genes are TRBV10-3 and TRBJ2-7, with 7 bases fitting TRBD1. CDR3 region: CAISPDRSSYEQYF. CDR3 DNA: TGTGCCATCAGCCCGGACAGGAGCTCCTACGAGCAGTACTTC.